This T cell receptor beta chain was captured by sequencing in a study of vaccination and CD4 T cells after COVID-19. Whole-study context: Four females and six males made up the convalescents, two of whom were Hispanic. Stimulation of cells relied on overlapping spike peptides derived from SARS-CoV-2, HCoV-NL63, HCoV-OC43 and HCoV-229E.

Per germline, CDR1 DFQATT and CDR2 SNEGSKA (reference sequence). The CDR3 runs 15 residues. The V and J ends lost 5 bases and 1 base respectively, with 17 bases between them. The assay that was used to sequence DNA from cultured CD4+ T cells was the Oncomine TCR Beta short-read assay. TCRdb reprocessed the PCR reads via MiXCR and lists one record per CDR3 protein. The sample records more than 20,000 distinct CDR3 sequences, around two fifths being singletons. Notes on this clonotype: The antigen is not known.

As for time point: late sampling 161 to 241 days after vaccination in three convalescent patients. The treatment is: 10-day PBMC culture with coronavirus spike peptide pools or control peptides (ViraFEST assay). ViraFEST expanded antigen-specific T cells with peptide pools, then sequenced TCRs. This rearrangement joins TRBV20-1 to TRBJ2-5; D is possibly TRBD2 (6 bases). This sequence was found in a human donor who had recovered from COVID-19. This specimen consisted of CD4+ T cells from blood, cultured in vitro, obtained about 7 months after SARS-CoV-2 vaccination. The CDR3 nucleotides read TGCAGTGCTCCCCTAGCGAGAAATATCCAAGAGACCCAGTACTTC. Translation gives CSAPLARNIQETQYF.